The 14 T cell receptor beta chains reported below all come from one sample, sequenced in a study of cytomegalovirus exposure and HLA in healthy donors. Use of 60 Vbeta and 13 Jbeta primers characterized the PCR. The method was immunoSEQ multiplex PCR; TCRdb's version includes in-frame clones alone and lacks a portion of them. The sample includes roughly 15,000 clones, 60% to 70% seen only once; the top ten take about a sixth. Input material: PBMCs. Receptors were obtained from a woman between 45 and 65 years old in good health and CMV-seropositive.

This chain links TRBV4-2 with TRBJ2-5, with 15 bases fitting TRBD2. Germline V gives CDR1 LGHNA, CDR2 YNFKEQ. J lost 5 bases, V lost 4 bases, and 2 bases had no gene match. The CDR3 runs 15 residues. CDR3 DNA sequence: TGTGCCAGCAGCCCGGGGACTAGCGGGAGGGAGACCCAGTACTTC. This sequence encodes CASSPGTSGRETQYF.

This clone was detected only a few times. A much larger clone lies one base from this, so it may be a read error. The rearrangement links TRBV21-1 to TRBJ1-5. TRBV21-1 corresponds to a pseudogene. This CDR3 has 17 amino acids. DNA of the CDR3: TGTGCCAGCAGCATCGGGACTGTTCGAGGGTGCAATCAGCCCCAGCATTTT. Translated: CASSIGTVRGCNQPQHF.

This sequence joins TRBV29-1 and TRBJ2-3, with D tentatively TRBD1 (5 bases). Germline values: CDR1 SQVTM, CDR2 ANQGSEA. Trimming took 0 bases from V and 7 from J, leaving 11 bases between them. There are 13 residues in the CDR3. The CDR3 is CSVEDFGAYTQYF. CDR3 coding DNA: TGCAGCGTTGAAGATTTTGGGGCATATACGCAGTATTTT.

This clone counts as medium-sized. The CDR3 DNA sequence: TGCGCCAGCAGCCTCGCGGGGGGGCCGAACACTGAAGCTTTCTTT. Encoded protein: CASSLAGGPNTEAFF. V usage is TRBV4-3 and J usage is TRBJ1-1; a possible D gene is TRBD1 (6 bases). Trimming stripped 4 bases from V and 1 base from J, with 13 bases between. The CDR3 has 15 residues. Germline CDR1 reads LGHNA; CDR2 reads YSLEER.

The chain joins TRBV4-2 to TRBJ2-2, with D tentatively TRBD1 (6 bases). Germline-derived CDR1 and CDR2 are LGHNA and YNFKEQ. The CDR3 totals 17 residues. Trimming cost V 0 bases and J 0 bases, with 11 bases left between them. CDR3 region: CASSQDPQGPNTGELFF. The CDR3 DNA sequence: TGTGCCAGCAGCCAAGACCCACAGGGACCGAACACCGGGGAGCTGTTTTTT.

The rearrangement uses TRBV5-4 and TRBJ2-3; D is unclear. The V gene's germline CDR1 is SGHNT and CDR2 YYREEE (reference sequence). This CDR3 contains 11 residues. V was clipped by 2 bases and J by 5 bases, with 3 bases between them. CDR3 protein: CASSFQDTQYF. The CDR3 DNA sequence: TGTGCCAGCAGCTTTCAAGATACGCAGTATTTT. Based on the CDR3 plus reference TRBV5-4 and TRBJ2-3, the full variable domain is ETGVTQSPTHLIKTRGQQVTLRCSSQSGHNTVSWYQQALGQGPQFIFQYYREEENGRGNFPPRFSGLQFPNYSSELNVNALELDDSALYLCASSFQDTQYFGPGTRLTVL.

This clone was counted once. The chain carries TRBV25-1 and TRBJ2-7; TRBD2 is a possible D gene (6 bases). The ends were cut back, 7 bases at V and 4 bases at J, with 8 bases in the middle. This CDR3 region has 11 residues. Germline V gene sequence: CDR1 MGHDK, CDR2 SYGVNS. In nucleotides, the CDR3 is TGTGCCAGCAAGGAGGGATACGAGCAGTACTTC. This encodes CASKEGYEQYF.

The chain is built from TRBV29-1 and TRBJ2-5; tentatively, D is TRBD1 (5 bases). The germline V gene has CDR1 SQVTM and CDR2 ANQGSEA. V shed 7 bases and J shed 5 bases, with 20 bases lying between them. The CDR3 length is 14 residues. CDR3 residues: CSADPDSMGETQYF. As DNA, the CDR3 is TGCAGCGCTGACCCCGACAGTATGGGGGAGACCCAGTACTTC.

The chain recombines TRBV7-2 with TRBJ2-7, with D hard to call. V was trimmed by 3 bases and J by 3 bases, leaving 12 bases between them. This CDR3 has 14 amino acids. CDR1 and CDR2 (germline): SGHTA, FQGNSA. CDR3 sequence (DNA): TGTGCCAGCAGCTTGCTTACGGAGAACTACGAGCAGTACTTC. Translation: CASSLLTENYEQYF.

This sequence joins TRBV7-9 and TRBJ2-7; D not resolved. This CDR3 contains 14 residues. The V gene's germline CDR1 is SEHNR and CDR2 FQNEAQ (reference sequence). The ends were cut back, 0 bases at V and 0 bases at J, with 6 bases in the middle. CDR3 in DNA: TGTGCCAGCAGCTTAGCTGCGCACTCCTACGAGCAGTACTTC. Its translation is CASSLAAHSYEQYF.

The V call is TRBV20-1, the J call TRBJ1-2; TRBD1 is a possible D gene (5 bases). This CDR3 region has 11 residues. Between the trimmed V and J ends, which lost 6 bases and 5 bases, there was a span of 10 bases. Per germline, CDR1 DFQATT and CDR2 SNEGSKA (reference sequence). The CDR3 region is CSAVTAYGYTF. The CDR3, as DNA: TGCAGTGCCGTGACAGCTTATGGCTACACCTTC.

V gene TRBV29-1 combines with J gene TRBJ2-7; possibly TRBD1 for D (5 bases). V lost 6 bases and J 6 bases, leaving 12 bases between the germline ends. Germline values: CDR1 SQVTM, CDR2 ANQGSEA. This CDR3 spans 11 amino acids. This CDR3 reads CSVGLRGEQYF. CDR3 coding DNA: TGCAGCGTAGGGCTAAGGGGCGAGCAGTACTTC.

CDR3 coding DNA: TGTGCCAGCAGCTTAGCAGGGCAATATGGCTACACCTTC. Protein: CASSLAGQYGYTF. This chain links TRBV11-2 with TRBJ1-2, with D perhaps TRBD1 (5 bases). Germline V gives CDR1 SGHAT, CDR2 FQNNGV. V dropped 1 base and J dropped 5 bases, with 8 bases sitting between them. The CDR3 is 13 amino acids. Drawing the rest from reference TRBV11-2 and TRBJ1-2, the complete variable domain is EAGVAQSPRYKIIEKRQSVAFWCNPISGHATLYWYQQILGQGPKLLIQFQNNGVVDDSQLPKDRFSAERLKGVDSTLKIQPAKLEDSAVYLCASSLAGQYGYTFGSGTRLTVV.

The rearrangement links TRBV4-1 to TRBJ2-3; D unclear. The germline gives CDR1 MGHRA, CDR2 YSYEKL. This CDR3 has 15 residues. With 1 base removed from V and 3 bases from J, the gap between germline ends came to 11 bases. For the CDR3, the DNA is TGCGCCAGCAGCCAAGGCCTAGAAAGGACAGATACGCAGTATTTT. It is translated as CASSQGLERTDTQYF.